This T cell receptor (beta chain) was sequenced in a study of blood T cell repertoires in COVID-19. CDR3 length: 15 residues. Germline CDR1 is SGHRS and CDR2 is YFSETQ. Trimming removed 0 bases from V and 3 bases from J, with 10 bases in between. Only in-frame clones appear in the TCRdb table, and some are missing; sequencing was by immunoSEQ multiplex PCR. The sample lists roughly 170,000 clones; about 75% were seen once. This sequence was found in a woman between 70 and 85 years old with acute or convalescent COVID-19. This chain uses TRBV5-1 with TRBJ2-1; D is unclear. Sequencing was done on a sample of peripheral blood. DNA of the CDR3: TGCGCCAGCAGCTTGGCCGTGGGCAGCTACAATGAGCAGTTCTTC. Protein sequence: CASSLAVGSYNEQFF.